These 16 T cell receptor beta chains originate from one sample sequenced in a study of CD8 T cells in Susac syndrome. cDNA came from roughly 0.5 to 1 ug RNA primed by random hexamers. TCRdb reprocessed the immunoSEQ multiplex PCR reads via MiXCR and lists one record per CDR3 protein. The sample lists roughly 140,000 distinct CDR3 sequences, approximately 95% occurring once. The specimen sequenced was CD4+ T cells from PBMCs. These receptors were taken from a human donor with Susac syndrome.

This chain uses TRBV18 with TRBJ2-3; 7 positions agree with TRBD1. The CDR3 covers 14 residues. Trimming took 4 bases from V and 4 from J; bases not matched to a gene: 5. Germline V gene sequence: CDR1 KGHSH, CDR2 LQKENI. CDR3 protein: CASSLLGGADTQYF. For the CDR3, the DNA is TGTGCCAGCTCACTCTTAGGGGGCGCAGATACGCAGTATTTT.

The chain couples TRBV9 to TRBJ2-5; a possible D gene is TRBD1 (6 bases). This CDR3 is built from 13 residues. V gave up 3 bases and J gave up 5 bases, with 11 bases separating them. Per germline, CDR1 SGDLS and CDR2 YYNGEE. The CDR3 here is CASSGTVGETQYF. DNA for the CDR3: TGTGCCAGCAGCGGGACAGTGGGGGAGACCCAGTACTTC.

V gene TRBV13 combines with J gene TRBJ2-7; D not certain. CDR3 length equals 13 residues. V was pared by 5 bases and J by 6 bases, with 14 bases between. The germline V gene has CDR1 PRHDT and CDR2 FYEKMQ (reference sequence). Here the CDR3 reads CASSRRGVLEQYF. The CDR3 DNA reads TGTGCCAGCAGCCGCCGCGGAGTTCTCGAGCAGTACTTC. Based on the CDR3 plus reference TRBV13 and TRBJ2-7, the full variable domain is AAGVIQSPRHLIKEKRETATLKCYPIPRHDTVYWYQQGPGQDPQFLISFYEKMQSDKGSIPDRFSAQQFSDYHSELNMSSLELGDSALYFCASSRRGVLEQYFGPGTRLTVT.

V and J are TRBV3-1 and TRBJ1-2; unclear D gene. Germline CDR1 is LGHDT and CDR2 is YNNKEL (reference sequence). The CDR3 contains 15 residues. V was shortened by 4 bases and J by 3 bases, with 15 bases between the two germline ends. CDR3 sequence reads: CASSPSGSRDYGYTF. The DNA of the CDR3 is TGTGCCAGCAGCCCCAGTGGTAGCCGGGACTATGGCTACACCTTC.

V gene TRBV4-3 combines with J gene TRBJ2-7; D is tentatively TRBD1 or TRBD2 (5 bases each). With 0 bases removed from V and 2 bases from J, the gap between germline ends came to 17 bases. The germline CDR1 and CDR2 sequences are LGHNA and YSLEER. The CDR3 sequence is 17 residues long. In nucleotides, the CDR3 is TGCGCCAGCAGCCAAGATTTGAGGGCAGGGATGACCTACGAGCAGTACTTC. This encodes CASSQDLRAGMTYEQYF.

V usage is TRBV6-5 and J usage is TRBJ2-7; 9 bases are shared with TRBD1. V shed 8 bases, J shed 5 bases, and the junction held 7 bases outside the gene matches. CDR1 MNHEY and CDR2 SVGAGI come from the germline V gene. The CDR3 has 13 amino acids. CDR3 nucleotide sequence: TGTGCCAGCGCCCGGACAGGGGACCACGAGCAGTACTTC. Translating gives CASARTGDHEQYF.

J is TRBJ2-1 and V is TRBV18, with 9 bases identical to TRBD2. Germline trimming cut 2 bases from V and 9 bases from J; bases unmatched to any gene: 8. The CDR3 totals 15 residues. Germline V gene sequence: CDR1 KGHSH, CDR2 LQKENI. The CDR3 DNA reads TGTGCCAGCTCACCAGTCGCGGGGGGGCCTAGTGAGCAGTTCTTC. Encoded protein: CASSPVAGGPSEQFF.

The chain recombines TRBV29-1 with TRBJ2-7, with TRBD2 identical over 9 bases. V lost 7 bases to trimming and J lost 5 bases; unmatched junction nucleotides: 9. Germline CDR1 is SQVTM and CDR2 is ANQGSEA. This CDR3 has 13 amino acids. CDR3 nucleotides: TGCAGCGCTGACATTAGCGGGGGAGACGAGCAGTACTTC. Protein product: CSADISGGDEQYF.

Here the CDR3 DNA reads TGCAGCGTTAACAGGCGTGTGAACACTGAAGCTTTCTTT. It specifies CSVNRRVNTEAFF. The chain employs TRBV29-1 and TRBJ1-1; a possible D gene is TRBD1 (5 bases). The length of the CDR3 is 13 residues. Germline CDR1 and CDR2: SQVTM and ANQGSEA. Trimming cost V 5 bases and J 0 bases, with 10 bases left between them. The full variable domain, with the rest looked up from reference TRBV29-1 and TRBJ1-1, is SAVISQKPSRDICQRGTSLTIQCQVDSQVTMMFWYRQQPGQSLTLIATANQGSEATYESGFVIDKFPISRPNLTFSTLTVSNMSPEDSSIYLCSVNRRVNTEAFFGQGTRLTVV.

The chain joins TRBV19 to TRBJ2-1; 7 bases line up with TRBD1. The germline V gene encodes CDR1 LNHDA and CDR2 SQIVND (reference sequence). The CDR3 has 13 amino acids. V shed 7 bases and J 8 bases; nucleotides not matched to a gene: 8. The CDR3 coding sequence is TGTGCCAGTAACCCGCCCGGGACAGATGAGCAGTTCTTC. This codes for CASNPPGTDEQFF.

V usage is TRBV20-1 and J usage is TRBJ2-3, with 7 bases aligning to TRBD2. Looked up from germline, CDR1 is DFQATT and CDR2 is SNEGSKA (reference sequence). The CDR3 extends over 14 amino acids. V dropped 4 bases and J dropped 0; count of bases not matched to a gene: 4. The CDR3 loop is CSATTSASTDTQYF. In DNA form, the CDR3 reads TGCAGTGCTACTACTAGCGCTAGCACAGATACGCAGTATTTT.

This chain connects TRBV21-1 to TRBJ2-7; no check of the table's D call, TRBD2, against the DNA was made. TRBV21-1 is noted as a pseudogene. This CDR3 has 16 amino acids. This CDR3 reads CASSGQLAVLYYEQYF. The CDR3 nucleotides read TGTGCCAGCAGCGGTCAACTAGCGGTCTTATACTACGAGCAGTACTTC.

Here the CDR3 DNA reads TGCAGTGCTACGTCGGGACTAGCGGGTAATGAGCAGTACTTC. Protein product: CSATSGLAGNEQYF. V and J are TRBV20-1 and TRBJ2-7; 12 positions agree with TRBD2. Germline trimming cut 4 bases from V and 7 bases from J; bases unmatched to any gene: 8. Germline V lookup: CDR1 DFQATT, CDR2 SNEGSKA (reference sequence). The CDR3 runs to 14 residues.

This chain joins TRBV7-9 and TRBJ2-7, with D perhaps matching TRBD1 (5 bases). CDR3 length: 16 residues. The germline V gene has CDR1 SEHNR and CDR2 FQNEAQ (reference sequence). Deletions cut 5 bases from V and 6 bases from J, with 23 bases between. CDR3 DNA sequence: TGTGCCAGCAGCCCCCCAGGGATCAGTACTCTGGGCGAGCAGTACTTC. Its protein product is CASSPPGISTLGEQYF.

The rearrangement joins TRBV24-1 to TRBJ2-1; D unresolved. In germline, CDR1 is KGHDR, CDR2 SFDVKD. The length of the CDR3 is 15 residues. The V and J ends lost 1 base and 7 bases respectively, with 13 bases between them. The chain's CDR3 is CATSDFASWLNEQFF. The CDR3 bases are TGTGCCACCAGTGATTTCGCCTCCTGGCTTAATGAGCAGTTCTTC.

This clonotype was seen once. V is TRBV10-3 and J is TRBJ1-6; D not resolved. The length of the CDR3 is 17 residues. The V gene's germline CDR1 is ENHRY and CDR2 SYGVKD. V was shortened by 9 bases and J by 0 bases, with 18 bases between the two germline ends. DNA of the CDR3: TGTGCCATAGTCGCCGGGCCTAAAAGCTCCTATAATTCACCCCTCCACTTT. Protein product: CAIVAGPKSSYNSPLHF.